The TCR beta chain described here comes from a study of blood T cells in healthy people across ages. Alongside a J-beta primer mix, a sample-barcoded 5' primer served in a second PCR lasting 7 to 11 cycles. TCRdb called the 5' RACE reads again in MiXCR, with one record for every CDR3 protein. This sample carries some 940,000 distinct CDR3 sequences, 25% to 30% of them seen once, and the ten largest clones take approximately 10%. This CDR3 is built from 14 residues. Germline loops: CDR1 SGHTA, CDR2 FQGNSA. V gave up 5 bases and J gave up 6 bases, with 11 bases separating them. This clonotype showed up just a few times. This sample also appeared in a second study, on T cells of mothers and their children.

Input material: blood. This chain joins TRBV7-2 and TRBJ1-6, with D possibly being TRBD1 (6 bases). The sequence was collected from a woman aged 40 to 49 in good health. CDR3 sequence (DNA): TGTGCCAGCAGCAACCGGACAGCTAATTCACCCCTCCACTTT. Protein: CASSNRTANSPLHF.